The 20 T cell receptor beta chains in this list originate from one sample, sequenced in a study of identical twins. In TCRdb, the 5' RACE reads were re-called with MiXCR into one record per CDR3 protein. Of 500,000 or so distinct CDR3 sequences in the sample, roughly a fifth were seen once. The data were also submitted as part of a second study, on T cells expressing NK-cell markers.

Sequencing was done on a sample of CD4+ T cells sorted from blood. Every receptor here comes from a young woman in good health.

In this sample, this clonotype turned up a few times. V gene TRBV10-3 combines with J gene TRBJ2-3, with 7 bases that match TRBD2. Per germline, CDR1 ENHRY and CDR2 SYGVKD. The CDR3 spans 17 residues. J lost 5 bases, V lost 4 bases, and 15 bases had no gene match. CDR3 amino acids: CAISGLPRGSGVDTQYF. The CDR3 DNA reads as TGTGCCATCAGTGGGCTCCCTCGCGGGAGCGGGGTAGATACGCAGTATTTT.

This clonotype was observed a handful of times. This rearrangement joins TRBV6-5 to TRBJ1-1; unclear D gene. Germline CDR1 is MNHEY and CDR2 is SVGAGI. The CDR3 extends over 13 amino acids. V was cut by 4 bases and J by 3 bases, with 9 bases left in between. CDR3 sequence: CASSFGIDTEAFF. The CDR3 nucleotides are TGTGCCAGCAGTTTCGGGATCGACACTGAAGCTTTCTTT.

The CDR3 nucleotides read TGTGCCAGCAGCTCTTTGAGGACTAGCGGGAGTGCGTCAGATACGCAGTATTTT. It encodes CASSSLRTSGSASDTQYF. This chain joins TRBV11-1 and TRBJ2-3, with 13 bases fitting TRBD2. V was pared by 4 bases and J by 4 bases, with 11 bases of the junction left unmatched. Germline V lookup: CDR1 SGHAT, CDR2 FQDESV (reference sequence). The CDR3 spans 18 residues.

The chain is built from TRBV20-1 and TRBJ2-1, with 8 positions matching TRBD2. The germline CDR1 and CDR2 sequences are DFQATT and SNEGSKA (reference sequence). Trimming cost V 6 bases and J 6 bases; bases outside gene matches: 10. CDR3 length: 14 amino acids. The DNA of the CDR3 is TGCAGTGCAGAACCCGGACTAGCAACCAATGAGCAGTTCTTC. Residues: CSAEPGLATNEQFF.

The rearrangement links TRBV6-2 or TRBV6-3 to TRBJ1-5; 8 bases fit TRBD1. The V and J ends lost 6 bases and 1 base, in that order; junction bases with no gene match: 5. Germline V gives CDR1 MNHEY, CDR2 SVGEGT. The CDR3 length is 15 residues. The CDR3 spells CASREQGGSNQPQHF. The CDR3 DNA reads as TGTGCCAGCAGGGAACAGGGGGGGAGCAATCAGCCCCAGCATTTT.

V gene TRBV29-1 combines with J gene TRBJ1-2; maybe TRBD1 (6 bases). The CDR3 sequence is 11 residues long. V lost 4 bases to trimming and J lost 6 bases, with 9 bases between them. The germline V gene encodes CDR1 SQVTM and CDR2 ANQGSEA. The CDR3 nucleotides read TGCAGCGTTGGGGGGGCTGATGGCTACACCTTC. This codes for CSVGGADGYTF.

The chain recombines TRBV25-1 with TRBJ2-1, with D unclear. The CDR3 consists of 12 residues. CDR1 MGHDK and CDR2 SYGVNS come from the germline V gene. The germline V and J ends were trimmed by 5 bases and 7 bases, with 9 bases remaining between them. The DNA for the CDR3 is TGTGCCAGCAGTTGGGAAGGGAATGAGCAGTTCTTC. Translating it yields CASSWEGNEQFF.

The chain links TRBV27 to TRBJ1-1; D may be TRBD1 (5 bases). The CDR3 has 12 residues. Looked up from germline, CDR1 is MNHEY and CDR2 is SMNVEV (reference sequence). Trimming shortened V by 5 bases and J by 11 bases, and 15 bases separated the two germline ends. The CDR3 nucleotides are TGTGCCAGCAGTCTACGTCCAGGGAGGGCTTTCTTT. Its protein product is CASSLRPGRAFF.

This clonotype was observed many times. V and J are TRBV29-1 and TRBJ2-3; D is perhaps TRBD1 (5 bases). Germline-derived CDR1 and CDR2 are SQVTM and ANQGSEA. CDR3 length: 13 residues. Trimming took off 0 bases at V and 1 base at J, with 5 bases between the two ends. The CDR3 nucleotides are TGCAGCGTTGAAGAAGGGGGCACAGATACGCAGTATTTT. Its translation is CSVEEGGTDTQYF.

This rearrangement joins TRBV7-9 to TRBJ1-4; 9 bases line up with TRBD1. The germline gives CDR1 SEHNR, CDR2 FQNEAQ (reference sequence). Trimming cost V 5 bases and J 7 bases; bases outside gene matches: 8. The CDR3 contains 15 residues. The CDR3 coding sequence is TGTGCCAGCAGCCCGGGACAGGGTCTGGGTGAAAAACTGTTTTTT. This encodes CASSPGQGLGEKLFF.

The CDR3 loop is CSAQLPSGANVLTF. DNA of the CDR3: TGCAGCGCTCAACTACCGTCTGGGGCCAACGTCCTGACTTTC. The V and J genes are TRBV29-1 and TRBJ2-6; D call uncertain. CDR3 length equals 14 residues. Trimming cost V 7 bases and J 1 base, with 11 bases left between them. From germline, CDR1 is SQVTM and CDR2 ANQGSEA.

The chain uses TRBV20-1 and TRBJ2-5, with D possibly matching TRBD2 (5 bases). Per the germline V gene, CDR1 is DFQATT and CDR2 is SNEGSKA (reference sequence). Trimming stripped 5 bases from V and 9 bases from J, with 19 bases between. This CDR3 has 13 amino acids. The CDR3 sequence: CSAGTSPKSSQYF. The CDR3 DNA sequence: TGCAGTGCTGGAACTAGTCCCAAATCGTCCCAGTACTTC.

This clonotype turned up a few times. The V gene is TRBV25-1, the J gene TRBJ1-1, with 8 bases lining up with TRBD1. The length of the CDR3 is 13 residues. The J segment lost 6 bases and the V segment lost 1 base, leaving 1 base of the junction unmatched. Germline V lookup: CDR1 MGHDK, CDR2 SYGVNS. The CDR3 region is CASSEWTGPEAFF. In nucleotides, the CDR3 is TGTGCCAGCAGTGAATGGACAGGGCCTGAAGCTTTCTTT.

CDR3 sequence (DNA): TGTGCCAGCAGCGCGGACTCGTCGGACGAGCAGTTCTTC. Amino acids: CASSADSSDEQFF. The J gene is TRBJ2-1, the V gene TRBV5-6; perhaps TRBD2 as D (5 bases). Trimming cost V 4 bases and J 10 bases, with 15 bases left between them. Germline CDR1 is SGHDT and CDR2 is YYEEEE. CDR3 length equals 13 residues.

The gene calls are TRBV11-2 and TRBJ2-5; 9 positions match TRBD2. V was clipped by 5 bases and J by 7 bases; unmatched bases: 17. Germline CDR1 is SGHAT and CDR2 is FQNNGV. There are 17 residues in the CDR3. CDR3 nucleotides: TGTGCCAGCAGCCCCCTCCAGGATAGCGGGAGTGCGGGGACCCAGTACTTC. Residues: CASSPLQDSGSAGTQYF.

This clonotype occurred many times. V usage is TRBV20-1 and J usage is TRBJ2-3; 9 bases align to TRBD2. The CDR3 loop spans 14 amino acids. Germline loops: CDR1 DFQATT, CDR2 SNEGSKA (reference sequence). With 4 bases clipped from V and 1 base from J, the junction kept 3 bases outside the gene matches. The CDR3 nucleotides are TGCAGTGCTATGACTAGCGGACGCACAGATACGCAGTATTTT. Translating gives CSAMTSGRTDTQYF.

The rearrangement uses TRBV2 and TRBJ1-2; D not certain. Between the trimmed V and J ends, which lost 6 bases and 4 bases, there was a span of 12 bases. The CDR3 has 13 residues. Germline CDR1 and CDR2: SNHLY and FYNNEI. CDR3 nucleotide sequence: TGTGCCAGCAGGCCAGACACTTCCTATGGCTACACCTTC. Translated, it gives CASRPDTSYGYTF.

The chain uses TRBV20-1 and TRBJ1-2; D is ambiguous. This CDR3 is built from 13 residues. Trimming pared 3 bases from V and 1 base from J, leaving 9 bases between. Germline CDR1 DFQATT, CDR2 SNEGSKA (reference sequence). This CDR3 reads CSARGHGNYGYTF. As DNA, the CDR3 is TGCAGTGCTAGGGGCCACGGTAACTATGGCTACACCTTC.

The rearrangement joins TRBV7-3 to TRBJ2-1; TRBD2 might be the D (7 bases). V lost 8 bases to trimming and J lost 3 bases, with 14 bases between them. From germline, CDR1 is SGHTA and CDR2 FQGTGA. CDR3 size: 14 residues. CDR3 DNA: TGTGCCAGCGCTAGGGGGGGCTACTACAATGAGCAGTTCTTC. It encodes CASARGGYYNEQFF.

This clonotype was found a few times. For the CDR3, the DNA is TGTGCCAGCAGTTTATGGACCGCCGGTGAGCAGTTCTTC. This sequence encodes CASSLWTAGEQFF. V gene TRBV12-3 or TRBV12-4 combines with J gene TRBJ2-1; no definite D call. The CDR3 covers 13 residues. Trimming cost V 2 bases and J 9 bases, with 11 bases left between them.